This record concerns one T cell receptor (beta chain) sequence. Its antigen is as yet unknown. Eligibility required adulthood, ileal or ileocolonic Crohn's disease and indicated ileocolonic resection. V was trimmed by 5 bases and J by 3 bases, leaving 20 bases between them. The length of the CDR3 is 18 residues. Germline V CDR1 and CDR2: SGHAT, FQNNGV. Only in-frame clones appear in the TCRdb table, and some are missing; sequencing was by immunoSEQ multiplex PCR. The sample gives 13,000 to 15,000 clones, approximately 78% of which show up once; roughly 18% is in the top ten. This specimen comes from a study of T cell repertoires in ileal Crohn's disease. Study in general: About half received postoperative treatment, some ten with thiopurines and around 17 anti-TNF. Whole-study findings and limits: High-frequency clones were more common in sorted CD8 than CD4 cells.

The J gene is TRBJ1-6, the V gene TRBV11-2, with D perhaps TRBD1 (5 bases). The source is an adult with Crohn's disease. Sequencing used ileal tissue. CDR3 nucleotide sequence: TGTGCCAGCAGCCCAAATCGCAGGGAACTGGGCTATAATTCACCCCTCCACTTT. It encodes CASSPNRRELGYNSPLHF. Full variable domain (remainder filled in from reference TRBV11-2 and TRBJ1-6): EAGVAQSPRYKIIEKRQSVAFWCNPISGHATLYWYQQILGQGPKLLIQFQNNGVVDDSQLPKDRFSAERLKGVDSTLKIQPAKLEDSAVYLCASSPNRRELGYNSPLHFGNGTRLTVT.